The text below deals with one TCR beta chain. The data were taken from a study of OX40 agonist ivuxolimab in advanced cancers. Across the whole study: Ivuxolimab, an agonistic anti-OX40 (CD134) antibody, was given to patients.

This CDR3 is built from 13 residues. Trimming removed 6 bases at V and 4 bases at J, with 12 bases between. CDR1 and CDR2 (germline): MNHEY, SVGAGI. Method: immunoSEQ multiplex PCR; TCRdb's copy keeps in-frame clones and lacks some. The sample has more than 50,000 clones; roughly 90% are singletons. The chain links TRBV6-5 to TRBJ1-1; D ambiguous. This specimen consisted of CD4+ or CD8+ T cells sorted from blood, obtained in a trial of the OX40 agonist ivuxolimab. This TCR was recovered from an adult with an advanced solid tumor such as melanoma, head and neck, liver or kidney cancer. DNA of the CDR3: TGTGCCAGCAGCCGGGGATTGGGCACTGAAGCTTTCTTT. Its protein is CASSRGLGTEAFF.